The TCR beta chain under discussion was sequenced for a study of patients and donors after allogeneic stem cell transplantation (dated by TCRdb to about 2020). The germline V gene specifies MNHNS as CDR1 and SASEGT as CDR2. Trimming takes 6 bases off V and 1 base off J; junction bases not matched to a gene: 3. From cysteine to phenylalanine, the CDR3 is 15 amino acids long. The read is trimmed to its CDR3 DNA, 45 bases read in frame from base 1. Library preparation used RT-PCR. TCRdb records NextSeq 550 as the sequencer. TCRdb trimmed public reads at Q25 via fastp, called clones via MiXCR and kept in-frame beta chains. For every CDR3 protein sequence, its rows merge into one entry that carries the most common genes and DNA. Within this sample are about a million distinct CDR3 sequences, with roughly 18% of them counted one time only. The ten largest clones capture around 6% of the sample. About this clonotype: It has no known antigen specificity. The record has no base qualities; no much larger clone is one base away.

The sequence links TRBV6-1 to TRBJ2-2; 9 nucleotides in the junction match TRBD1. This clonotype was obtained from a human donor who was either an allogeneic HSCT recipient or a stem cell or donor lymphocyte infusion donor (not recorded which). It is not recorded whose cells these are; they may come from a transplant donor. The sample consisted of blood, either unsorted or a sorted T cell fraction (not recorded which). CDR3 protein: CASRTDRGNTGELFF. The nucleotide sequence is given as TGTGCCAGCAGAACGGACAGGGGGAACACCGGGGAGCTGTTTTTT.